This TCR beta chain was retrieved from a study of T cell changes during pregnancy in multiple sclerosis. The CDR3 extends over 14 amino acids. Trimming took 1 base from V and 2 from J, leaving 8 bases between them. Germline loops: CDR1 SGHDN, CDR2 FVKESK. Assay used: immunoSEQ multiplex PCR; TCRdb lists only in-frame clones, some missing. The sample has 38,000 or so clones, roughly 91% seen once. This receptor was obtained from a female donor with multiple sclerosis, enrolled in a pregnancy study. The chain employs TRBV14 and TRBJ1-2; D may be TRBD1 (6 bases). The sample consisted of CD8+ T cells from peripheral blood mononuclear cells, taken before pregnancy. CDR3 region: CASSQGTGNYGYTF. The CDR3 region has the DNA TGTGCCAGCAGCCAAGGAACAGGGAACTATGGCTACACCTTC.